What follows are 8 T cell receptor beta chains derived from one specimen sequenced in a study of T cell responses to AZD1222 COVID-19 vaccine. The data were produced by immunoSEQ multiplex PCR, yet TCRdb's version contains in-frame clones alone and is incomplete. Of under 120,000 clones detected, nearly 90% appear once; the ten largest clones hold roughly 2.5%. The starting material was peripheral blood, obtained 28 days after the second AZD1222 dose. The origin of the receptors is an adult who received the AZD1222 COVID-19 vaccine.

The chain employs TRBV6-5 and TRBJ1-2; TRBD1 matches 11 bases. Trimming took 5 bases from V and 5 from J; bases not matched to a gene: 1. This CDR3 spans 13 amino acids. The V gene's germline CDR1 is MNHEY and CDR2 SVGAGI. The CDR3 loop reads CASSRDRGYGYTF. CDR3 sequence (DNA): TGTGCCAGCAGTCGGGACAGGGGGTATGGCTACACCTTC.

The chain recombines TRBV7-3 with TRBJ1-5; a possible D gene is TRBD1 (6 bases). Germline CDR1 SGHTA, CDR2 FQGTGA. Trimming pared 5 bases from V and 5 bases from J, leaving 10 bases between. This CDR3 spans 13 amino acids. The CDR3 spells CASSRQADQPQHF. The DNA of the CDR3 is TGTGCCAGCAGCCGACAGGCAGATCAGCCCCAGCATTTT.

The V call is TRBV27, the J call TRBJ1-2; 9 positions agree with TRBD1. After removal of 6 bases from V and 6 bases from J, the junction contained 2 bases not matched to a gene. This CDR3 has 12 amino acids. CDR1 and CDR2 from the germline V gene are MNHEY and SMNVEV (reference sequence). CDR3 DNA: TGTGCCAGCAGACAGGGGGCAAATGGCTACACCTTC. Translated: CASRQGANGYTF.

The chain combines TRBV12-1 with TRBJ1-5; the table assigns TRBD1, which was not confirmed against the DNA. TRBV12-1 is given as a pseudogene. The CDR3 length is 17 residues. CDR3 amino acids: CASSFAAGEQSNQPQHF. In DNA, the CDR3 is TGTGCCAGCAGCTTTGCGGCAGGGGAACAAAGCAATCAGCCCCAGCATTTT.

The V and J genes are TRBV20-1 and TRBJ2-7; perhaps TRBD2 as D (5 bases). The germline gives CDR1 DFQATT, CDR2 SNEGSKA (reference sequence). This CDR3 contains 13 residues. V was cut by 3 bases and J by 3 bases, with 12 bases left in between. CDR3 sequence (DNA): TGCAGTGCTAGTGGTGGGAGAAGCTACGAGCAGTACTTC. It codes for CSASGGRSYEQYF.

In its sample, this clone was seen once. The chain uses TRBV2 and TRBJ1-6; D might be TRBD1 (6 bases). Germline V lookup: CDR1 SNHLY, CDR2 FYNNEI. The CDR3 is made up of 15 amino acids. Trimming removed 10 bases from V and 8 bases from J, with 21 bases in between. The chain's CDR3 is CATNPGAWADSPLHF. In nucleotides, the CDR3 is TGTGCCACCAACCCGGGGGCGTGGGCGGATTCACCCCTCCACTTT.

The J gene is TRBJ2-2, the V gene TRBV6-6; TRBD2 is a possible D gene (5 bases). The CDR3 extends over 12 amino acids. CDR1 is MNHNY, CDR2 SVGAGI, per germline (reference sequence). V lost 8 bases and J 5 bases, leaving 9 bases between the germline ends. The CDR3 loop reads CASFGLTGELFF. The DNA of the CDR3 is TGTGCCAGCTTTGGACTTACCGGGGAGCTGTTTTTT.

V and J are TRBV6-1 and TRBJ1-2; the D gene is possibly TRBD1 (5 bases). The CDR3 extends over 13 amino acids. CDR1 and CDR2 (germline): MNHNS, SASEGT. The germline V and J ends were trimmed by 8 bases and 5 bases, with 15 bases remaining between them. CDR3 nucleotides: TGTGCCAGCGGTCCGGGGGTGGGGTATGGCTACACCTTC. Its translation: CASGPGVGYGYTF.